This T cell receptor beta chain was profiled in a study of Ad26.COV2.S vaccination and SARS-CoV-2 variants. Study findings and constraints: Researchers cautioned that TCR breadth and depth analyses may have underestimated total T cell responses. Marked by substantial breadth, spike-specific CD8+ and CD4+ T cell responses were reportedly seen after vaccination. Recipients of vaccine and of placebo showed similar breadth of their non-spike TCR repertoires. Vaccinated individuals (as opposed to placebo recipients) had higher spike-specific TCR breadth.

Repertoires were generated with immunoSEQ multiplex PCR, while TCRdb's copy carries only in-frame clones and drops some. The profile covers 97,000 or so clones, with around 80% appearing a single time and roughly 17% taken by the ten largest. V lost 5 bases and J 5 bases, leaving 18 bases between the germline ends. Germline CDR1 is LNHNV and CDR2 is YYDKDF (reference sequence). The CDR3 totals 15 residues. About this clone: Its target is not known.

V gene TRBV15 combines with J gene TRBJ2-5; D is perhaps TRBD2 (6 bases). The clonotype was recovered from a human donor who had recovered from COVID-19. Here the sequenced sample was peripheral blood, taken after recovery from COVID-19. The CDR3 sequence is CATSGKTVRGETQYF. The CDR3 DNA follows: TGTGCCACCAGCGGGAAGACAGTCCGGGGGGAGACCCAGTACTTC.